The 18 T cell receptor beta chains listed next were all sequenced from one sample in a study of OX40 agonist ivuxolimab in advanced cancers. The library came from the immunoSEQ multiplex PCR assay. Sourced from immuneACCESS, this table was stored by TCRdb with only in-frame sequences that have V and J called. A share of the clones is absent; for the studies checked, an unresolved V gene accounts for under half, and the remainder has no known explanation. In this sample the table shows approximately 60,000 clones, approximately 92% of which occur a single time. Roughly an eighth of the sample is taken by the ten largest. The starting material was CD4+ or CD8+ T cells sorted from blood, obtained in a trial of the OX40 agonist ivuxolimab. The source of these receptors is an adult with an advanced solid tumor such as melanoma, head and neck, liver or kidney cancer.

The rearrangement links TRBV11-3 to TRBJ2-7; 12 bases are shared with TRBD1. CDR3 length: 14 amino acids. Per the germline V gene, CDR1 is SGHNT and CDR2 is YENEEA. After removal of 5 bases from V and 12 bases from J, the junction contained 11 bases not matched to a gene. CDR3: CASSRGQGASVRYF. CDR3 DNA: TGTGCCAGCAGCCGGGGACAGGGGGCGTCGGTACGGTACTTC.

This clone has only one observation. The chain is built from TRBV7-3 and TRBJ2-2; D is uncertain. Germline V gene lookup returns CDR1 SGHTA and CDR2 FQGTGA. The CDR3 has 11 residues. V dropped 6 bases and J dropped 7 bases, with 6 bases sitting between them. The CDR3 reads CASSLYGELFF. The DNA of the CDR3 is TGTGCCAGCAGTCTGTACGGGGAGCTGTTTTTT.

This chain joins TRBV30 and TRBJ2-7; maybe TRBD1 (5 bases). There are 13 residues in the CDR3. Germline assignment: CDR1 GTSNPN and CDR2 SVGIG (reference sequence). V lost 3 bases, J lost 4 bases, and 13 bases lay in between. CDR3 sequence: CAWSYDREYEQYF. The CDR3 nucleotides read TGTGCCTGGAGCTATGACAGAGAATACGAGCAGTACTTC.

The chain has TRBV30 and TRBJ2-7; D is perhaps TRBD2 (6 bases). The germline V gene encodes CDR1 GTSNPN and CDR2 SVGIG (reference sequence). The CDR3 sequence is 18 residues long. The V and J ends lost 3 bases and 7 bases respectively, with 31 bases between them. CDR3 sequence: CAWRGRPGAGRPFLEQYF. Written as DNA, the CDR3 is TGTGCCTGGAGAGGTAGGCCAGGAGCAGGGAGGCCCTTTTTAGAGCAGTACTTC.

This sequence joins TRBV25-1 and TRBJ2-2; D perhaps matches TRBD1 (5 bases). Trimming shortened V by 6 bases and J by 1 base, and 12 bases separated the two germline ends. CDR1 is MGHDK, CDR2 SYGVNS, per germline. This CDR3 spans 15 amino acids. The CDR3 region is CASSPRAVNTGELFF. The CDR3 bases are TGTGCCAGCAGCCCCAGGGCGGTGAACACCGGGGAGCTGTTTTTT. Combining the CDR3 with reference TRBV25-1 and TRBJ2-2 gives the whole variable domain EADIYQTPRYLVIGTGKKITLECSQTMGHDKMYWYQQDPGMELHLIHYSYGVNSTEKGDLSSESTVSRIRTEHFPLTLESARPSHTSQYLCASSPRAVNTGELFFGEGSRLTVL.

This clone showed up just once. This chain uses TRBV27 with TRBJ2-7; 10 bases match TRBD1. Germline assignment: CDR1 MNHEY and CDR2 SMNVEV (reference sequence). The CDR3 totals 15 residues. The junction had 3 bases not matched to a gene; V was cut back by 2 bases and J by 2 bases. This CDR3 reads CASSLGTGVTYEQYF. Written as DNA, the CDR3 is TGTGCCAGCAGTTTAGGGACAGGGGTCACCTACGAGCAGTACTTC.

The chain has TRBV7-8 and TRBJ2-7; D uncertain. Deletions cut 1 base from V and 6 bases from J, with 10 bases between. This CDR3 has 13 residues. Germline CDR1 reads SGHVS; CDR2 reads FQNEAQ. CDR3 loop: CASSLVVYSEQYF. The CDR3 DNA is TGTGCCAGCAGCTTAGTGGTGTACAGCGAGCAGTACTTC.

The chain uses TRBV27 and TRBJ1-2, with D perhaps TRBD1 (5 bases). Trimming removed 6 bases from V and 7 bases from J, with 12 bases in between. The CDR3 extends over 12 amino acids. Germline CDR1 and CDR2: MNHEY and SMNVEV (reference sequence). The CDR3 DNA sequence: TGTGCCAGCAGGATTGGGGCGCGTGGCTACACCTTC. Translated: CASRIGARGYTF.

The chain couples TRBV29-1 to TRBJ1-2; D not resolved. Trimming pared 4 bases from V and 2 bases from J, leaving 5 bases between. Germline CDR1 reads SQVTM; CDR2 reads ANQGSEA. The CDR3 has 11 amino acids. In DNA form, the CDR3 reads TGCAGCGTTGGATCGAACTATGGCTACACCTTC. Translated, it gives CSVGSNYGYTF.

This sequence joins TRBV19 and TRBJ1-2; the D gene is possibly TRBD1 (5 bases). CDR3 size: 10 residues. V was clipped by 8 bases and J by 6 bases, with 7 bases between them. Germline CDR1 and CDR2: LNHDA and SQIVND (reference sequence). The CDR3 DNA reads TGTGCCAGTCGAGGGGATGGCTACACCTTC. Translated: CASRGDGYTF. Drawing the rest from reference TRBV19 and TRBJ1-2, the complete variable domain is DGGITQSPKYLFRKEGQNVTLSCEQNLNHDAMYWYRQDPGQGLRLIYYSQIVNDFQKGDIAEGYSVSREKKESFPLTVTSAQKNPTAFYLCASRGDGYTFGSGTRLTVV.

V and J are TRBV19 and TRBJ2-7, with D possibly being TRBD2 (6 bases). Germline V gene lookup returns CDR1 LNHDA and CDR2 SQIVND (reference sequence). The CDR3 has 14 amino acids. Trimming pared 5 bases from V and 0 bases from J, leaving 11 bases between. This CDR3 reads CASSPRTTSYEQYF. The CDR3 DNA reads as TGTGCCAGTAGTCCCCGGACTACCTCCTACGAGCAGTACTTC. Filled out from reference TRBV19 and TRBJ2-7, the complete variable domain reads DGGITQSPKYLFRKEGQNVTLSCEQNLNHDAMYWYRQDPGQGLRLIYYSQIVNDFQKGDIAEGYSVSREKKESFPLTVTSAQKNPTAFYLCASSPRTTSYEQYFGPGTRLTVT.

The gene calls are TRBV7-9 and TRBJ1-1, with D perhaps TRBD1 (6 bases). This CDR3 spans 15 amino acids. Germline lookup yields CDR1 SEHNR and CDR2 FQNEAQ (reference sequence). The V end lost 1 base, the J end lost 6 bases, and 15 bases lay between the germline ends. The CDR3, as DNA: TGTGCCAGCAGCTTAGGATGGTCCAGGGGAGCTGAAGCTTTCTTT. Its translation is CASSLGWSRGAEAFF.

This chain uses TRBV7-9 with TRBJ2-3; 8 bases are a match to TRBD1. Germline V CDR1 and CDR2: SEHNR, FQNEAQ (reference sequence). This CDR3 spans 16 amino acids. The J segment lost 3 bases and the V segment lost 1 base, leaving 6 bases of the junction unmatched. The CDR3 protein is CASSLDPRGLTDTQYF. The CDR3 region has the DNA TGTGCCAGCAGCTTAGATCCCAGGGGGCTAACAGATACGCAGTATTTT. Drawing the rest from reference TRBV7-9 and TRBJ2-3, the complete variable domain is DTGVSQNPRHKITKRGQNVTFRCDPISEHNRLYWYRQTLGQGPEFLTYFQNEAQLEKSRLLSDRFSAERPKGSFSTLEIQRTEQGDSAMYLCASSLDPRGLTDTQYFGPGTRLTVL.

The chain carries TRBV10-1 and TRBJ2-5, with D perhaps TRBD1 or TRBD2 (5 bases each). This CDR3 contains 18 residues. V lost 0 bases to trimming and J lost 5 bases, with 22 bases between them. Germline V gene data show CDR1 as WNHNN and CDR2 as SYGVQD (reference sequence). The CDR3 DNA reads as TGCGCCAGCAGTGAGTCGATAGGGCCGGACTGGCCAGGGGAGACCCAGTACTTC. Translating gives CASSESIGPDWPGETQYF.

The rearrangement uses TRBV4-1 and TRBJ2-1; 14 bases agree with TRBD2. With 2 bases clipped from V and 1 base from J, the junction kept 7 bases outside the gene matches. Germline V gives CDR1 MGHRA, CDR2 YSYEKL. The CDR3 is 19 amino acids. The CDR3: CASSQQGLAGAQSYNEQFF. The DNA of the CDR3 is TGCGCCAGCAGCCAACAGGGACTAGCGGGGGCCCAATCCTACAATGAGCAGTTCTTC.

The chain links TRBV9 to TRBJ2-3, with 7 nucleotides matching TRBD2. The V gene's germline CDR1 is SGDLS and CDR2 YYNGEE. V lost 4 bases and J lost 2; bases outside the gene matches: 4. The length of the CDR3 is 14 residues. In nucleotides, the CDR3 is TGTGCCAGCAGCACAAGACTAGCCACAGATACGCAGTATTTT. Translating gives CASSTRLATDTQYF.

V and J are TRBV7-9 and TRBJ1-6, with a tentative D call TRBD1 (6 bases). Germline CDR1 is SEHNR and CDR2 is FQNEAQ (reference sequence). Trimming took 1 base from V and 3 from J, leaving 10 bases between them. The CDR3 loop spans 16 amino acids. This chain's CDR3 is CASSLDLGGYNSPLHF. CDR3 DNA sequence: TGTGCCAGCAGCTTAGATTTAGGGGGCTATAATTCACCCCTCCACTTT.

The table lists this clone with a count of one. Relative to the germline gene, one junction end is altered; a read error may explain this. The chain recombines TRBV25-1 with TRBJ2-7; no reliable D call. The CDR3 runs 11 residues. CDR1 and CDR2 (germline): MGHDK, SYGVNS. The CDR3 DNA follows: TGTGCCAGCAGTGATGGTAAGAACACCAACTTC. The encoded protein is CASSDGKNTNF.